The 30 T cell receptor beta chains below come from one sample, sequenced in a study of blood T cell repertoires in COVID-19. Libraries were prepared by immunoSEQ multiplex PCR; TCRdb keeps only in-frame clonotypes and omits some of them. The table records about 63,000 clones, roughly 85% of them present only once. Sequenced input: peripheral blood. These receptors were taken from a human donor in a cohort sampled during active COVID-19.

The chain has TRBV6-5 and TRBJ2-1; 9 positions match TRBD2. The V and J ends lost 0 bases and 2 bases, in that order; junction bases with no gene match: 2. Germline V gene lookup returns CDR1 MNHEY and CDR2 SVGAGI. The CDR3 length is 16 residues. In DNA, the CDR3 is TGTGCCAGCAGTTACTCGGCGGGAGGGCCCTACAATGAGCAGTTCTTC. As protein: CASSYSAGGPYNEQFF.

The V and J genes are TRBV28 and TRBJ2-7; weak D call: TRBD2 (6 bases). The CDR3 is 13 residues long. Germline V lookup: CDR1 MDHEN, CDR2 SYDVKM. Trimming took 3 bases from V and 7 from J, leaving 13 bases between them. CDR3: CASSFTSSREQYF. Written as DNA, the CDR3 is TGTGCCAGCAGTTTCACTAGCTCGAGGGAGCAGTACTTC.

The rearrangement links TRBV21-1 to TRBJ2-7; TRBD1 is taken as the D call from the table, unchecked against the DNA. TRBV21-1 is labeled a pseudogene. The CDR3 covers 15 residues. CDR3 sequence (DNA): TGTGCCAGCAGCAAAACGAGGCAGGGAACCTACGAGCAGTACTTC. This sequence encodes CASSKTRQGTYEQYF.

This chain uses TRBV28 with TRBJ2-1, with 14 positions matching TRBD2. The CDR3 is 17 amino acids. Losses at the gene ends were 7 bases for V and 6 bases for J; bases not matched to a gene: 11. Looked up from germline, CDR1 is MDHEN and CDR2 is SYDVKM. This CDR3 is CASTGGGTSGSLNEQFF. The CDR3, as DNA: TGTGCCAGCACTGGGGGGGGGACTAGCGGGAGCCTCAATGAGCAGTTCTTC.

The CDR3 spells CASSYSRGATNEKLFF. The CDR3 nucleotides are TGTGCCAGCAGTTACTCACGGGGGGCTACTAATGAAAAACTGTTTTTT. The chain combines TRBV6-5 with TRBJ1-4; TRBD1 is a possible D gene (6 bases). This CDR3 has 16 residues. V was pared by 0 bases and J by 2 bases, with 10 bases between. Germline V gives CDR1 MNHEY, CDR2 SVGAGI.

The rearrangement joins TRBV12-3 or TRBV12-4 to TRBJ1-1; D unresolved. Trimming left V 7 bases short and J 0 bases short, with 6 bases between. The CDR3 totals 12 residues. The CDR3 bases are TGTGCCAGCAATCCTATGAACACTGAAGCTTTCTTT. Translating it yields CASNPMNTEAFF.

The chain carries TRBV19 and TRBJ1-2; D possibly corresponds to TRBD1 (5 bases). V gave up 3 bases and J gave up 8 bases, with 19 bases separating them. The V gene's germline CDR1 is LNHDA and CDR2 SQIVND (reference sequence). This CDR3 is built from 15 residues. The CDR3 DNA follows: TGTGCCAGTAGTATGGAGGCGGCGGGGCGTCGAGGCTACACCTTC. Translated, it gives CASSMEAAGRRGYTF.

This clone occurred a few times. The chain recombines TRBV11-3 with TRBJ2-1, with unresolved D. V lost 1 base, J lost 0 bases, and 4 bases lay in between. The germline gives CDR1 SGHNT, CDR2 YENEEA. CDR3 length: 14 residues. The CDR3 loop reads CASSLGSSYNEQFF. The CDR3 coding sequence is TGTGCCAGCAGCTTAGGGAGCTCCTACAATGAGCAGTTCTTC.

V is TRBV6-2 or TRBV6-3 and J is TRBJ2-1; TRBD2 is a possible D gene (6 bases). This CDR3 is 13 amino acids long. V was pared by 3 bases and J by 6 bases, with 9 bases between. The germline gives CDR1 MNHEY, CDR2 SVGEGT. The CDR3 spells CASSYGGVNEQFF. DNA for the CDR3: TGTGCCAGCAGTTATGGAGGGGTCAATGAGCAGTTCTTC.

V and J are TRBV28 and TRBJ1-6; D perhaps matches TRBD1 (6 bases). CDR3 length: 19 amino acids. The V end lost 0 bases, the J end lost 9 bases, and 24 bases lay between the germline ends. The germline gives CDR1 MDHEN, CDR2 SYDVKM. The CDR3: CASSLWVVGADSGRSPLHF. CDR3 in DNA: TGTGCCAGCAGTTTATGGGTTGTTGGGGCGGACAGCGGACGTTCACCCCTCCACTTT. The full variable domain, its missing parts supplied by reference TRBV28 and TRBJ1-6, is DVKVTQSSRYLVKRTGEKVFLECVQDMDHENMFWYRQDPGLGLRLIYFSYDVKMKEKGDIPEGYSVSREKKERFSLILESASTNQTSMYLCASSLWVVGADSGRSPLHFGNGTRLTVT.

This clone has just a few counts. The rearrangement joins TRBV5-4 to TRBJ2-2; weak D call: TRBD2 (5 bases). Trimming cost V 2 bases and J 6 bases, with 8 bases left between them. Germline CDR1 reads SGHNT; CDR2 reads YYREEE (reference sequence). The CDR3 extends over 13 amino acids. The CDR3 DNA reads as TGTGCCAGCAGCTTCCCAGCGGCCGGGGAGCTGTTTTTT. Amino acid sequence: CASSFPAAGELFF.

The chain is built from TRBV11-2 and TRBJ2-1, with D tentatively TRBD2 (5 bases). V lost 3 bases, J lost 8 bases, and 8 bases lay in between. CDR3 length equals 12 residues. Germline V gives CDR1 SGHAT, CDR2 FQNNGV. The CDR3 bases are TGTGCCAGCAGCTTCGGGGTGGATGAGCAGTTCTTC. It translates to CASSFGVDEQFF. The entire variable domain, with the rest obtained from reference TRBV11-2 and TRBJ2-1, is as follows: EAGVAQSPRYKIIEKRQSVAFWCNPISGHATLYWYQQILGQGPKLLIQFQNNGVVDDSQLPKDRFSAERLKGVDSTLKIQPAKLEDSAVYLCASSFGVDEQFFGPGTRLTVL.

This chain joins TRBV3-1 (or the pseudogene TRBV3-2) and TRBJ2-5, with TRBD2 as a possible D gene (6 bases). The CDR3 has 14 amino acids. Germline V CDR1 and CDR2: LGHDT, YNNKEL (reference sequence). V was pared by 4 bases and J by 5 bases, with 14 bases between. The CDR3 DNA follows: TGTGCCAGCAGCCTCCGGGACTCGGGGGAGACCCAGTACTTC. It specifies CASSLRDSGETQYF.

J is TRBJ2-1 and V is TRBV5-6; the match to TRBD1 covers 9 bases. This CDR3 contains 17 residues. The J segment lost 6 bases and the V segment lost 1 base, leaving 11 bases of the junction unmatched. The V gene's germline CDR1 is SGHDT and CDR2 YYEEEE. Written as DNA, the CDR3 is TGTGCCAGCAGCTTGTCCTACGGGACAGGGTTCACCAATGAGCAGTTCTTC. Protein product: CASSLSYGTGFTNEQFF.

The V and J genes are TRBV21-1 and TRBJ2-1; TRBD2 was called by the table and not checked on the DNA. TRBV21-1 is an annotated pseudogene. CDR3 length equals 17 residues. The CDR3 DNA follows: TGTGCCAGCAGCGCTCTAGCGGGAGGGAGCTCCTACAATGAGCAGTTCTTC. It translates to CASSALAGGSSYNEQFF.

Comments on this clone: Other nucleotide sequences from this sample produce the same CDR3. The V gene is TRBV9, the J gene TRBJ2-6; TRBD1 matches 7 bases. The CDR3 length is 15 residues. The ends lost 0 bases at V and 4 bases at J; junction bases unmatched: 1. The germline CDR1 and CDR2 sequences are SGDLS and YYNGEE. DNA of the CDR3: TGTGCCAGCAGCGTAGAGGGGGCCGGGGCCAACGTCCTGACTTTC. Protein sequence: CASSVEGAGANVLTF.

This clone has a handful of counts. The CDR3 region has the DNA TGCGCCAGCAGCTTCCCGACAGGGGAAAACAGCAATCAGCCCCAGCATTTT. Protein product: CASSFPTGENSNQPQHF. The chain is built from TRBV5-1 and TRBJ1-5, with TRBD1 identical over 8 bases. V lost 2 bases, J lost 1 base, and 8 bases stayed unmatched. The CDR3 spans 17 residues. Germline CDR1 SGHRS, CDR2 YFSETQ.

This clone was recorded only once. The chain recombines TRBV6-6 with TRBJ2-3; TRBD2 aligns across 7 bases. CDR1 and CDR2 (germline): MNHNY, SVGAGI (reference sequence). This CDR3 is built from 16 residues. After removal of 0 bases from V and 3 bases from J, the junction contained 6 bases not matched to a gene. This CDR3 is CASSYSIGRVTDTQYF. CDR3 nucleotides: TGTGCCAGCAGTTACTCGATAGGGAGGGTGACAGATACGCAGTATTTT.

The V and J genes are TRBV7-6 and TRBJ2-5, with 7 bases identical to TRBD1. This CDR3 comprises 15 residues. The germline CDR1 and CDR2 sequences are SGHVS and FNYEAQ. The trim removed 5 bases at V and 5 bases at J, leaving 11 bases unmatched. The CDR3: CASSLLQGMGETQYF. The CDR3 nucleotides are TGTGCCAGCAGCCTGCTACAGGGGATGGGGGAGACCCAGTACTTC.

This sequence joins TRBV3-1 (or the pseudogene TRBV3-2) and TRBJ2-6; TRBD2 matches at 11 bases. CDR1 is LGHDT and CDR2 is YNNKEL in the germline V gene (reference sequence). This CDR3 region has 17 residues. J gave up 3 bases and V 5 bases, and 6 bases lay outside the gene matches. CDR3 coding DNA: TGTGCCAGCAGCGAACTAGCGGGAGTGGGTGGGGCCAACGTCCTGACTTTC. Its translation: CASSELAGVGGANVLTF.

CDR3: CASSTGTLTYNEQFF. DNA for the CDR3: TGTGCCAGCAGCACAGGGACACTTACCTACAATGAGCAGTTCTTC. The chain has TRBV9 and TRBJ2-1, with D maybe TRBD1 (6 bases). V was clipped by 4 bases and J by 2 bases, with 13 bases between them. CDR1 and CDR2 from the germline V gene are SGDLS and YYNGEE. The CDR3 contains 15 residues.

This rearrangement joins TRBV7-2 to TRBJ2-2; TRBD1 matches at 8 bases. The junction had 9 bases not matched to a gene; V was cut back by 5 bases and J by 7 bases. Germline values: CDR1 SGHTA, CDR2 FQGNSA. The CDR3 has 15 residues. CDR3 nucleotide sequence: TGTGCCAGCAGCCCCGGGACAGGCCTTGGCGGGGAGCTGTTTTTT. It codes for CASSPGTGLGGELFF.

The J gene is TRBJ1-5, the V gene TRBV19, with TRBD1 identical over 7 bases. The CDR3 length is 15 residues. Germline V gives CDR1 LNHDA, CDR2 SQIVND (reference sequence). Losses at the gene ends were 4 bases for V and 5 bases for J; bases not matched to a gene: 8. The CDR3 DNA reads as TGTGCCAGTAGTACCCTACGACAGGGAGATCAGCCCCAGCATTTT. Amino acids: CASSTLRQGDQPQHF.

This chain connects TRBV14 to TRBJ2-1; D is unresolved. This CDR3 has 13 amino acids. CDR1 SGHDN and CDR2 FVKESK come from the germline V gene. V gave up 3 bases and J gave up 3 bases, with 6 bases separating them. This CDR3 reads CASSHRFYNEQFF. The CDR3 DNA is TGTGCCAGCAGCCACAGGTTCTACAATGAGCAGTTCTTC.

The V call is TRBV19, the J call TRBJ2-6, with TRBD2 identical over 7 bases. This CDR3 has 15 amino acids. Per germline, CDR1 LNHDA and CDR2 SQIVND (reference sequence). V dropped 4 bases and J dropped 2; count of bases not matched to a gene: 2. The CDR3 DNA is TGTGCCAGTAGTAGCGGGAGCACTGGGGCCAACGTCCTGACTTTC. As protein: CASSSGSTGANVLTF.

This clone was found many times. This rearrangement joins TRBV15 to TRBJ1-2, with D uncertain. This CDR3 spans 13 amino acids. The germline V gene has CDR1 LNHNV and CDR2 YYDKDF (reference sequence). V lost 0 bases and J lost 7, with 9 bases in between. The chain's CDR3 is CATSRDRLSGYTF. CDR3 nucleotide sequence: TGTGCCACCAGCAGAGACAGGCTGAGTGGCTACACCTTC.

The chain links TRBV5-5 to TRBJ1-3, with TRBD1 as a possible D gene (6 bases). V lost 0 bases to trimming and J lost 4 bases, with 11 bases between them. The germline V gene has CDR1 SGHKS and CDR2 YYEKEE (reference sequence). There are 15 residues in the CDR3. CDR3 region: CASSLGQAGGNTIYF. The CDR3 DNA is TGTGCCAGCAGCTTGGGACAGGCAGGCGGAAACACCATATATTTT.

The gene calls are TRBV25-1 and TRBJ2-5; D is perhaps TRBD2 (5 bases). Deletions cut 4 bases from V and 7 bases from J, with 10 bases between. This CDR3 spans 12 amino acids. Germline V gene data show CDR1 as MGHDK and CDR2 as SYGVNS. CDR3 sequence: CASSGSLATQYF. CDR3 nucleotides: TGTGCCAGCAGTGGGAGTCTAGCGACCCAGTACTTC.

CDR3 region: CAWRAGVRGNSPLHF. DNA of the CDR3: TGTGCCTGGAGGGCAGGGGTTCGGGGTAATTCACCCCTCCACTTT. The rearrangement uses TRBV30 and TRBJ1-6, with D perhaps matching TRBD1 (6 bases). Between the trimmed V and J ends, which lost 3 bases and 6 bases, there was a span of 15 bases. CDR3 size: 15 residues. Germline V lookup: CDR1 GTSNPN, CDR2 SVGIG (reference sequence).

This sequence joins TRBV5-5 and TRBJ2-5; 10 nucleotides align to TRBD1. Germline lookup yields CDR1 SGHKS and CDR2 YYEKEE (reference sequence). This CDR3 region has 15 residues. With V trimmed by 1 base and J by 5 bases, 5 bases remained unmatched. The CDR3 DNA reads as TGTGCCAGCAGCTTGCAGACAGGGGGCCGGGAGACCCAGTACTTC. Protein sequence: CASSLQTGGRETQYF.